This T cell receptor (beta chain) was captured by sequencing in a study of shared clonotypes between healthy human individuals. This table comes from immunoSEQ multiplex PCR, and its TCRdb copy is limited to in-frame clones, with some not included. In the table there are approximately 2.3 million clones, over 90% of which are singletons. V was clipped by 3 bases and J by 4 bases, with 18 bases between them. The CDR3 totals 16 residues. The germline V gene has CDR1 MDHEN and CDR2 SYDVKM. Sequencing used naive CD4+ T cells from PBMCs. Subset: CD45RA+ positively selected. J is TRBJ1-2 and V is TRBV28; D not certain. This clonotype was obtained from a man in his late teens or twenties in good health. Some clones in this sample may be carry-over from other donors' samples. CDR3 amino acids: CASSFGQAVDLYGYTF. Here the CDR3 DNA reads TGTGCCAGCAGTTTCGGGCAGGCGGTGGACCTCTATGGCTACACCTTC.